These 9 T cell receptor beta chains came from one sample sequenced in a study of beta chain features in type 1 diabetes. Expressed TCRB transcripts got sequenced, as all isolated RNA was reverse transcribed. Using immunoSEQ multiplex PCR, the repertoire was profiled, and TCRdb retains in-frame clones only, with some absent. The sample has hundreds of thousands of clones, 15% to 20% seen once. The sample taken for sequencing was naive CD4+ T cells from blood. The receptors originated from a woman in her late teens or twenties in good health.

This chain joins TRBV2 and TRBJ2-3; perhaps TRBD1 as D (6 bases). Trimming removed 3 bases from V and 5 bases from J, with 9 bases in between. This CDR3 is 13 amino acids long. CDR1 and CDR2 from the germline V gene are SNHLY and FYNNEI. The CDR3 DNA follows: TGTGCCAGCAGTGACAGGGGAGTAGATACGCAGTATTTT. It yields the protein CASSDRGVDTQYF.

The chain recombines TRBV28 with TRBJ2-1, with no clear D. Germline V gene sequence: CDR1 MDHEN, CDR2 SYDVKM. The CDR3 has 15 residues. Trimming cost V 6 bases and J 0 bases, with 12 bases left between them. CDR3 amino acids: CASRPQLSSYNEQFF. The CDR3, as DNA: TGTGCCAGCAGACCCCAGTTGAGCTCCTACAATGAGCAGTTCTTC.

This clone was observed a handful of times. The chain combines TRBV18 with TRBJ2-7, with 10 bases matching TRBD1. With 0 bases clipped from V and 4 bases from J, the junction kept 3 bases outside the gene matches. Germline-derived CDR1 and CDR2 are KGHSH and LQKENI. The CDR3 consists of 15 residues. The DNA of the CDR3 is TGTGCCAGCTCACCACCGGGACAGGGGAGATACGAGCAGTACTTC. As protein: CASSPPGQGRYEQYF.

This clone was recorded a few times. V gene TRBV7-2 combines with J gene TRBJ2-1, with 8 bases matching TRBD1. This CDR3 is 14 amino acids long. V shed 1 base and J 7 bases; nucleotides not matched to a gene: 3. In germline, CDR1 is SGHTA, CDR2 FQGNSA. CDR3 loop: CASSLGRGRNEQFF. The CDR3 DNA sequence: TGTGCCAGCAGCTTAGGCAGGGGGCGGAATGAGCAGTTCTTC.

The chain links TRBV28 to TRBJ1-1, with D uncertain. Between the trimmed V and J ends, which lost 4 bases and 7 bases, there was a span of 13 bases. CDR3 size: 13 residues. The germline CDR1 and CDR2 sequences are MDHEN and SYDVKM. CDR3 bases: TGTGCCAGCAGTTCCGGGAGCGGGGATGAAGCTTTCTTT. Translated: CASSSGSGDEAFF.

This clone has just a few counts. This CDR3 is CASSLPEVRGTNTEAFF. The CDR3 nucleotides are TGTGCCAGCAGCTTGCCGGAAGTACGGGGGACGAACACTGAAGCTTTCTTT. The rearrangement joins TRBV5-6 to TRBJ1-1, with a weak D call TRBD1 (5 bases). Germline lookup yields CDR1 SGHDT and CDR2 YYEEEE. V was shortened by 1 base and J by 1 base, with 17 bases between the two germline ends. The CDR3 has 17 residues.

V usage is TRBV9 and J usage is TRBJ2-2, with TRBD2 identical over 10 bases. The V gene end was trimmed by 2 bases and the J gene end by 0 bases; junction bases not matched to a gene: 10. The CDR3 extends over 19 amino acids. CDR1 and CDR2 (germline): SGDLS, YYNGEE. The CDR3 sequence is CASSVLFGAGGSNTGELFF. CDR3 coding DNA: TGTGCCAGCAGCGTCCTGTTCGGAGCGGGAGGGTCGAACACCGGGGAGCTGTTTTTT.

In DNA, the CDR3 is TGTGCCAGCTTCCGGGAGAAGGTCGAGGGGGCGGAGGCTTTCTTT. Translation gives CASFREKVEGAEAFF. This chain uses TRBV2 with TRBJ1-1, with 7 nucleotides matching TRBD1. Trimming cost V 8 bases and J 11 bases; bases outside gene matches: 20. The CDR3 sequence is 15 residues long. CDR1 is SNHLY and CDR2 is FYNNEI in the germline V gene.

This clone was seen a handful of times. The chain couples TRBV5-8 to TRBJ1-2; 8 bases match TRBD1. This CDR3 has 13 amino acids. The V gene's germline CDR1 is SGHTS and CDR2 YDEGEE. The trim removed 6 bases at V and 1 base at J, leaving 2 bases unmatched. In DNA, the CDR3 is TGTGCCAGCACCGGACAGGGTAACTATGGCTACACCTTC. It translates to CASTGQGNYGYTF. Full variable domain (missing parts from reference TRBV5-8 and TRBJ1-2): EAGVTQSPTHLIKTRGQQATLRCSPISGHTSVYWYQQALGLGLQFLLWYDEGEERNRGNFPPRFSGRQFPNYSSELNVNALELEDSALYLCASTGQGNYGYTFGSGTRLTVV.